This T cell receptor beta chain derives from a study of Tregs in tolerant kidney transplant recipients. General observations from the study: Antigen-driven expansion was suggested because donor-specific Tregs expanded more than all Tregs in tolerant patients.

About this clone: The antigen is not known.

Assay used: immunoSEQ multiplex PCR; TCRdb lists only in-frame clones, some missing. The data contain about 61,000 clones, approximately 85% of them singletons. CD4+CD25+CD127- Tregs, CD4+CD25- non-Tregs, CD4 and CD8 cells were sorted. This receptor was obtained from a human donor who received a combined kidney and bone marrow transplant. The starting material was Tregs from blood, obtained before the transplant.

The CDR3 coding sequence is TGTGCCATCAGTGAGGGGACTAGCGGGGGTGATGAGCAGTTCTTC. Its protein product is CAISEGTSGGDEQFF. The rearrangement joins TRBV10-3 to TRBJ2-1; TRBD2 aligns across 14 bases. The CDR3 runs 15 residues. With V trimmed by 2 bases and J by 8 bases, 2 bases remained unmatched. The germline CDR1 and CDR2 sequences are ENHRY and SYGVKD.